The 27 T cell receptor beta chains below were found in one sample sequenced in a study of Graves' ophthalmopathy and Graves' hyperthyroidism. Amplification from RNA transcripts yielded the TCR beta CDR3 regions. The first-round RT-PCR employed HTBI primers together with the Qiagen OneStep RT-PCR kit. A multiplex PCR was then performed as the second round. TCRdb used MiXCR to reprocess the multiplex PCR reads, holding one entry per CDR3 protein. The sample yields 300,000 or so distinct CDR3 sequences, about a sixth seen once. The specimen sequenced was peripheral blood. The receptors were sampled from an adult man with Graves' ophthalmopathy.

This rearrangement joins TRBV27 to TRBJ2-7; 8 bases agree with TRBD1. This CDR3 region has 14 residues. V lost 11 bases, J lost 4 bases, and 13 bases stayed unmatched. Germline CDR1 MNHEY, CDR2 SMNVEV (reference sequence). For the CDR3, the DNA is TGTGCCCGGAGGGACAGGCCCTTCCATTACGAGCAGTACTTC. Protein product: CARRDRPFHYEQYF.

There are many counts of this clonotype. The V gene is TRBV5-1, the J gene TRBJ1-1, with 7 bases aligning to TRBD1. Per germline, CDR1 SGHRS and CDR2 YFSETQ. The CDR3 runs to 14 residues. The V segment lost 2 bases and the J segment 1 base; nucleotides outside the gene matches: 2. CDR3 sequence reads: CASSFGDRNTEAFF. In nucleotides, the CDR3 is TGCGCCAGCAGCTTCGGGGACAGGAACACTGAAGCTTTCTTT.

This clonotype was counted at least ten times. For the CDR3, the DNA is TGCAGCGTGCACAAACCCCGGTCGGGCTTGAACACTGAAGCTTTCTTT. Amino acid sequence: CSVHKPRSGLNTEAFF. V gene TRBV29-1 combines with J gene TRBJ1-1; no reliable D call. Germline assignment: CDR1 SQVTM and CDR2 ANQGSEA. Trimming stripped 6 bases from V and 0 bases from J, with 20 bases between. The CDR3 is made up of 16 amino acids.

This clonotype was seen repeatedly, ten times or more. The junction differs from germline at one of its ends, possibly a read error. The chain's CDR3 is CASSESTDRAGEQYF. As DNA, the CDR3 is TGTGCCAGCAGTGAGTCGACGGACAGGGCGGGCGAGCAGTACTTC. V and J are TRBV10-3 and TRBJ2-7; 8 bases map to TRBD1. The CDR3 contains 15 residues. Germline V gives CDR1 ENHRY, CDR2 SYGVKD.

This clonotype was observed many times. This sequence joins TRBV28 and TRBJ2-1; TRBD2 aligns across 8 bases. The CDR3 contains 13 residues. After removal of 10 bases from V and 8 bases from J, the junction contained 10 bases not matched to a gene. CDR1 is MDHEN, CDR2 SYDVKM, per germline. The CDR3 loop reads CATRDGGAYEQFF. CDR3 in DNA: TGTGCCACCCGAGACGGGGGGGCCTATGAGCAGTTCTTC. The variable domain in full, completed from reference TRBV28 and TRBJ2-1, reads DVKVTQSSRYLVKRTGEKVFLECVQDMDHENMFWYRQDPGLGLRLIYFSYDVKMKEKGDIPEGYSVSREKKERFSLILESASTNQTSMYLCATRDGGAYEQFFGPGTRLTVL.

This clonotype has at least ten counts. The chain recombines TRBV5-1 with TRBJ2-7; 7 bases align to TRBD2. This CDR3 is 13 amino acids long. Germline V CDR1 and CDR2: SGHRS, YFSETQ. The V gene end was trimmed by 7 bases and the J gene end by 5 bases; junction bases not matched to a gene: 9. The CDR3 loop reads CASAPTSVHEQYF. CDR3 in DNA: TGCGCCAGCGCCCCTACTAGCGTCCACGAGCAGTACTTC.

This clonotype was counted many times. The genes are TRBV6-1 and TRBJ2-5; TRBD1 agrees at 8 bases. The CDR3 is 13 amino acids. With 6 bases clipped from V and 4 bases from J, the junction kept 4 bases outside the gene matches. Germline lookup yields CDR1 MNHNS and CDR2 SASEGT. CDR3 protein: CASRLDRAETQYF. CDR3 bases: TGTGCCAGCAGGTTGGACAGGGCAGAGACCCAGTACTTC.

This clonotype was seen only a few times. The genes are TRBV6-2 or TRBV6-3 and TRBJ1-1, with TRBD1 matching over 11 bases. Germline-derived CDR1 and CDR2 are MNHEY and SVGEGT. The CDR3 has 18 amino acids. V gave up 3 bases and J gave up 0 bases; unmatched junction bases: 9. CDR3 loop: CASSYGAGQGAVNTEAFF. The CDR3 coding sequence is TGTGCCAGCAGTTATGGCGCCGGACAGGGGGCGGTGAACACTGAAGCTTTCTTT.

This clonotype was picked up many times. The chain links TRBV28 to TRBJ2-5; possible D gene TRBD2, 6 bases. Trimming took off 8 bases at V and 3 bases at J, with 16 bases between the two ends. This CDR3 has 14 residues. Germline CDR1 MDHEN, CDR2 SYDVKM. The CDR3 DNA is TGTGCCAGCGGCCGGGAGTCTCTTAAAGAGACCCAGTACTTC. The encoded protein is CASGRESLKETQYF. Supplemented by reference TRBV28 and TRBJ2-5, the full variable domain reads DVKVTQSSRYLVKRTGEKVFLECVQDMDHENMFWYRQDPGLGLRLIYFSYDVKMKEKGDIPEGYSVSREKKERFSLILESASTNQTSMYLCASGRESLKETQYFGPGTRLLVL.

The chain is built from TRBV2 and TRBJ2-5; TRBD2 agrees at 12 bases. Germline CDR1 reads SNHLY; CDR2 reads FYNNEI. V shed 3 bases, J shed 5 bases, and the junction held 4 bases outside the gene matches. CDR3 length: 15 amino acids. In nucleotides, the CDR3 is TGTGCCAGCAGTGAGCGCCTAGCGGGAGGGGAGACCCAGTACTTC. Protein: CASSERLAGGETQYF. The variable domain in full, completed from reference TRBV2 and TRBJ2-5, reads EPEVTQTPSHQVTQMGQEVILRCVPISNHLYFYWYRQILGQKVEFLVSFYNNEISEKSEIFDDQFSVERPDGSNFTLKIRSTKLEDSAMYFCASSERLAGGETQYFGPGTRLLVL.

This clonotype was counted ten times or more. CDR3 nucleotide sequence: TGCGCCAGCAGTGACTCGGCTAGCGGAGTAAAAGAGACCCAGTACTTC. This codes for CASSDSASGVKETQYF. The chain couples TRBV10-1 to TRBJ2-5; the match to TRBD2 covers 7 bases. The CDR3 consists of 16 residues. The junction had 10 bases not matched to a gene; V was cut back by 3 bases and J by 3 bases. The germline gives CDR1 WNHNN, CDR2 SYGVQD (reference sequence).

CDR3 amino acids: CASSPPGTYSYEQYF. CDR3 bases: TGTGCCAGCTCACCCCCCGGGACATACTCCTACGAGCAGTACTTC. This chain links TRBV18 with TRBJ2-7, with D perhaps TRBD1 (6 bases). Germline V gene lookup returns CDR1 KGHSH and CDR2 LQKENI. Trimming stripped 3 bases from V and 0 bases from J, with 12 bases between. CDR3 length equals 15 residues.

This clonotype occurred many times. V is TRBV6-1 and J is TRBJ1-2; D is perhaps TRBD1 (5 bases). The CDR3 runs to 12 residues. Trimming took 4 bases from V and 5 from J, leaving 8 bases between them. The V gene's germline CDR1 is MNHNS and CDR2 SASEGT. CDR3 residues: CASSAQGYGYTF. CDR3 nucleotides: TGTGCCAGCAGTGCTCAGGGATATGGCTACACCTTC.

The chain joins TRBV27 to TRBJ1-2; D gene uncertain. The V end was cut by 5 bases, the J end by 4 bases, with 11 bases between. The CDR3 extends over 13 amino acids. In germline, CDR1 is MNHEY, CDR2 SMNVEV (reference sequence). The CDR3: CASSPRWGYGYTF. The DNA of the CDR3 is TGTGCCAGCAGTCCGCGGTGGGGCTATGGCTACACCTTC.

A word on this clonotype: This sequence may be a read error, since a much larger clone differs from it by one base. The V call is TRBV11-2, the J call TRBJ2-7; D is undetermined. This CDR3 spans 14 amino acids. Between the trimmed V and J ends, which lost 0 bases and 6 bases, there was a span of 12 bases. Germline CDR1 is SGHAT and CDR2 is FQNNGV. CDR3 in DNA: TGTGCCAGCAGCTTAGACCTATCGTTGAGCGAGCAGTACTTC. This encodes CASSLDLSLSEQYF. Variable domain in full (rest from reference TRBV11-2 and TRBJ2-7): EAGVAQSPRYKIIEKRQSVAFWCNPISGHATLYWYQQILGQGPKLLIQFQNNGVVDDSQLPKDRFSAERLKGVDSTLKIQPAKLEDSAVYLCASSLDLSLSEQYFGPGTRLTVT.

This clonotype was counted many times. The CDR3 loop reads CASSGLAGISNQPQHF. CDR3 nucleotide sequence: TGTGCCAGCAGTGGTTTAGCAGGGATAAGCAATCAGCCCCAGCATTTT. The V gene is TRBV2, the J gene TRBJ1-5; D might be TRBD1 (5 bases). Per germline, CDR1 SNHLY and CDR2 FYNNEI. Trimming pared 4 bases from V and 1 base from J, leaving 14 bases between. The CDR3 loop spans 16 amino acids.

This clonotype was observed many times. The rearrangement joins TRBV18 to TRBJ2-3, with TRBD1 identical over 7 bases. V lost 5 bases and J lost 4; bases outside the gene matches: 9. CDR1 and CDR2 from the germline V gene are KGHSH and LQKENI. This CDR3 contains 15 residues. The CDR3 bases are TGTGCCAGCTCAGAGTTAGGGACAGTACCAGATACGCAGTATTTT. Amino acids: CASSELGTVPDTQYF. Full variable domain (missing parts from reference TRBV18 and TRBJ2-3): NAGVMQNPRHLVRRRGQEARLRCSPMKGHSHVYWYRQLPEEGLKFMVYLQKENIIDESGMPKERFSAEFPKEGPSILRIQQVVRGDSAAYFCASSELGTVPDTQYFGPGTRLTVL.

This clonotype turned up a few times. The rearrangement uses TRBV12-3 or TRBV12-4 and TRBJ2-4; 7 bases fit TRBD1. The CDR3 is made up of 14 amino acids. Trimming at V came to 5 bases and at J to 8 bases, leaving 9 bases not matched to a gene. CDR3 in amino acids: CASSTTGIEDIQYF. The CDR3, as DNA: TGTGCCAGCAGTACGACAGGGATCGAAGACATTCAGTACTTC.

In this sample, this clonotype turned up many times. The chain uses TRBV20-1 and TRBJ1-1; D uncertain. The CDR3 runs to 14 residues. Trimming removed 6 bases from V and 4 bases from J, with 18 bases in between. Germline V lookup: CDR1 DFQATT, CDR2 SNEGSKA (reference sequence). CDR3 sequence reads: CSAALSLEITEAFF. The CDR3 region has the DNA TGCAGTGCCGCCCTCAGCTTGGAAATCACTGAAGCTTTCTTT.

This chain uses TRBV7-2 with TRBJ1-1; no definite D call. CDR1 is SGHTA, CDR2 FQGNSA, per germline. CDR3 length: 13 residues. V was trimmed by 5 bases and J by 4 bases, leaving 11 bases between them. Written as DNA, the CDR3 is TGTGCCAGCAGCCCCGCGGTAGGCACTGAAGCTTTCTTT. It is translated as CASSPAVGTEAFF.

This clonotype was seen many times. The chain combines TRBV12-3 or TRBV12-4 with TRBJ2-7; no definite D call. V lost 3 bases, J lost 8 bases, and 11 bases lay in between. The CDR3 totals 12 residues. The CDR3 DNA follows: TGTGCCAGCAGTTTCCGTTCTTCGAAGCAGTACTTC. It specifies CASSFRSSKQYF.

This clonotype has at least ten counts. The chain combines TRBV29-1 with TRBJ1-1; 8 positions match TRBD1. The germline V gene encodes CDR1 SQVTM and CDR2 ANQGSEA. CDR3 length: 13 amino acids. J was trimmed by 1 base and V by 6 bases; bases with no gene match: 4. Here the CDR3 DNA reads TGCAGCGTGAGCAGGGGGCCGAACACTGAAGCTTTCTTT. This translates into CSVSRGPNTEAFF.

The table lists this clonotype with many counts. This sequence joins TRBV6-1 and TRBJ1-5; 11 bases fit TRBD1. Germline values: CDR1 MNHNS, CDR2 SASEGT. The V and J ends lost 4 bases and 6 bases, in that order; junction bases with no gene match: 5. There are 15 residues in the CDR3. The CDR3 protein is CASSAGTGGFQPQHF. DNA for the CDR3: TGTGCCAGCAGTGCTGGGACAGGGGGTTTTCAGCCCCAGCATTTT.

This chain links TRBV6-1 with TRBJ1-2; no clear D. Germline V gives CDR1 MNHNS, CDR2 SASEGT. The CDR3 is made up of 12 amino acids. The V end was cut by 4 bases, the J end by 8 bases, with 11 bases between. Here the CDR3 reads CASSGNRRGYTF. The DNA for the CDR3 is TGTGCCAGCAGTGGGAACCGCCGGGGCTACACCTTC.

The chain couples TRBV6-5 to TRBJ1-6; no definite D call. The CDR3 has 16 amino acids. Germline V gene lookup returns CDR1 MNHEY and CDR2 SVGAGI. V gave up 0 bases and J gave up 0 bases, with 6 bases separating them. In DNA, the CDR3 is TGTGCCAGCAGTTACTCGGGGAGCTCCTATAATTCACCCCTCCACTTT. This sequence encodes CASSYSGSSYNSPLHF.

This clonotype was counted many times. This chain links TRBV3-1 with TRBJ1-1; D possibly corresponds to TRBD1 (6 bases). The germline V gene encodes CDR1 LGHDT and CDR2 YNNKEL (reference sequence). Trimming removed 7 bases at V and 3 bases at J, with 15 bases between. The CDR3 has 14 amino acids. As DNA, the CDR3 is TGTGCCAGCACCGGGGGGCTAGGTGACACTGAAGCTTTCTTT. This sequence encodes CASTGGLGDTEAFF.

This clonotype has ten or more counts. CDR3 coding DNA: TGTGCCAGCAGCTTAGGACCCGGGGAGCTGTTTTTT. Translation gives CASSLGPGELFF. V gene TRBV13 combines with J gene TRBJ2-2; no firm D call. V was trimmed by 0 bases and J by 6 bases, leaving 2 bases between them. Per the germline V gene, CDR1 is PRHDT and CDR2 is FYEKMQ (reference sequence). This CDR3 is 12 amino acids long.